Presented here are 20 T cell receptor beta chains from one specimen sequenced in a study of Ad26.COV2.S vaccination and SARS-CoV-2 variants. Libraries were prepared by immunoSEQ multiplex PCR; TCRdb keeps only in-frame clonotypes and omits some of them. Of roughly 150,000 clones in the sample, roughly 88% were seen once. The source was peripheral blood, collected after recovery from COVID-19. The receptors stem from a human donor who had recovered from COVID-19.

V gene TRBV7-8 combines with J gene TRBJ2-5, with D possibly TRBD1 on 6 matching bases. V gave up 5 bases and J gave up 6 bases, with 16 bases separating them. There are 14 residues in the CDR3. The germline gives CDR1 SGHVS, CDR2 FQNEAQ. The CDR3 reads CASSPRRGDKTQYF. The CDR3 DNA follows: TGTGCCAGCAGCCCTCGCAGGGGAGACAAGACCCAGTACTTC.

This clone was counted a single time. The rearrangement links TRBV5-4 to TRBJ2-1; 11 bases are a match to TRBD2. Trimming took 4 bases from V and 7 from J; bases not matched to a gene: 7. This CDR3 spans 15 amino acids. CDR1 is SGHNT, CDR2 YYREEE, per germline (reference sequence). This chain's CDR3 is CASSVTSGVGNEQFF. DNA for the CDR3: TGTGCCAGCAGCGTGACTAGCGGGGTTGGGAATGAGCAGTTCTTC.

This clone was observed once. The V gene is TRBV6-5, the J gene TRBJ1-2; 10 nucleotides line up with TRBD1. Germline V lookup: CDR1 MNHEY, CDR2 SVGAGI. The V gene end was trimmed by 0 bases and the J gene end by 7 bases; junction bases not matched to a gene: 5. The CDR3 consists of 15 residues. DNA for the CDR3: TGTGCCAGCAGTTACTCTGACAGGGGGCGCGTTGGCTACACCTTC. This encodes CASSYSDRGRVGYTF.

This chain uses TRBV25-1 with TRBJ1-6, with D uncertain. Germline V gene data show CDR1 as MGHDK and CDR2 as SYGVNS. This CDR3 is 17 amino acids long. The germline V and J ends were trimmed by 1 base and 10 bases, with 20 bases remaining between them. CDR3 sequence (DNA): TGTGCCAGCAGTGAATTTGAGATGGCGACGGGAGGGTCACCCCTCCACTTT. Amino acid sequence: CASSEFEMATGGSPLHF. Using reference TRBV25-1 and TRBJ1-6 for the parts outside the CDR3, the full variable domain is EADIYQTPRYLVIGTGKKITLECSQTMGHDKMYWYQQDPGMELHLIHYSYGVNSTEKGDLSSESTVSRIRTEHFPLTLESARPSHTSQYLCASSEFEMATGGSPLHFGNGTRLTVT.

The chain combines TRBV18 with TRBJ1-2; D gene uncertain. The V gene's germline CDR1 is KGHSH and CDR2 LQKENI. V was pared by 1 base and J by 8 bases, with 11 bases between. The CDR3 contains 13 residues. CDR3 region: CASSPLEVIGYTF. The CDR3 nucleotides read TGTGCCAGCTCACCACTGGAAGTTATCGGCTACACCTTC.

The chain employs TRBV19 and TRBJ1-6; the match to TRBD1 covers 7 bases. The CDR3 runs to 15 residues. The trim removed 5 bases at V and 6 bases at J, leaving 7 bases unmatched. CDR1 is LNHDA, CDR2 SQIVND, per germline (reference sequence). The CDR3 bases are TGTGCCAGTAGTCCAGGGACAGCCCTTAATTCACCCCTCCACTTT. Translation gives CASSPGTALNSPLHF. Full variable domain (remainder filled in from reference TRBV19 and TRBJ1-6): DGGITQSPKYLFRKEGQNVTLSCEQNLNHDAMYWYRQDPGQGLRLIYYSQIVNDFQKGDIAEGYSVSREKKESFPLTVTSAQKNPTAFYLCASSPGTALNSPLHFGNGTRLTVT.

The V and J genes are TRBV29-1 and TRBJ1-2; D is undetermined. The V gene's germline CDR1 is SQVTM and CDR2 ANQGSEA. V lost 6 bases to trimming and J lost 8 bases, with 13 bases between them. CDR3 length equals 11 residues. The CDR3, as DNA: TGCAGCGTCGAGGAAACAAACGGCTACACCTTC. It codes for CSVEETNGYTF.

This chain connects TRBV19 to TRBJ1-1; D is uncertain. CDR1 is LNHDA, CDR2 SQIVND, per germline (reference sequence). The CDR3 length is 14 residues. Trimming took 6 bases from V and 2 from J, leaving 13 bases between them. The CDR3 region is CASRGSVGNTEAFF. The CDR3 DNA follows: TGTGCCAGTAGGGGATCAGTGGGAAACACTGAAGCTTTCTTT.

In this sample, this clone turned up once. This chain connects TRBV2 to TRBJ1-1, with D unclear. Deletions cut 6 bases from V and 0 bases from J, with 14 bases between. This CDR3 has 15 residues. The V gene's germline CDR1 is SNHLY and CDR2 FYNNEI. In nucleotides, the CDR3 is TGTGCCAGCAGAACCAACCTCTGGATGAACACTGAAGCTTTCTTT. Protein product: CASRTNLWMNTEAFF.

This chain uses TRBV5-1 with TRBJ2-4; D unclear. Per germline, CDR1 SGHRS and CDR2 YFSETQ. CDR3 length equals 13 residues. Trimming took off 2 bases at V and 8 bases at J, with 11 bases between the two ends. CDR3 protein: CASSLRPGDIQYF. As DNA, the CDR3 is TGCGCCAGCAGCTTACGTCCTGGAGACATTCAGTACTTC.

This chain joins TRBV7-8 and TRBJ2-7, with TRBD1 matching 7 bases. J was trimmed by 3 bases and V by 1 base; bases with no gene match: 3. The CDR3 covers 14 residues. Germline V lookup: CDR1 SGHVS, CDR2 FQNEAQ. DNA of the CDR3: TGTGCCAGCAGCTTAGGGCCAGGGGGCTACGAGCAGTACTTC. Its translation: CASSLGPGGYEQYF.

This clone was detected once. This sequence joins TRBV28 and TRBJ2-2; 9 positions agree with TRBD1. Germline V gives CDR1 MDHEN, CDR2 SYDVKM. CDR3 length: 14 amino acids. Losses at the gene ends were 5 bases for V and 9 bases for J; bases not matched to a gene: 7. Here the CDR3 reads CASSAYRGPRELFF. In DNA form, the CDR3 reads TGTGCCAGCAGTGCCTACAGGGGGCCGAGGGAGCTGTTTTTT.

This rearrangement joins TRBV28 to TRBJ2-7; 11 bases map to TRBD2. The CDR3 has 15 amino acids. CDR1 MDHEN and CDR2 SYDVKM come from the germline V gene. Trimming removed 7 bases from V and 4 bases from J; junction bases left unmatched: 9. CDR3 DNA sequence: TGTGCCAGCAAATTGACTAGCGGGGTTCTTTACGAGCAGTACTTC. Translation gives CASKLTSGVLYEQYF.

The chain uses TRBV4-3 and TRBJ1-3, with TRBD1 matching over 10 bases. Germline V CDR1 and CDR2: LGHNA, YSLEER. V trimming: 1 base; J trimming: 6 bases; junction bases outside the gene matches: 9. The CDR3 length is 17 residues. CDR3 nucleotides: TGCGCCAGCAGCCAAGCCACCCCCGGGACAGGGGCAAACACCATATATTTT. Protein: CASSQATPGTGANTIYF.

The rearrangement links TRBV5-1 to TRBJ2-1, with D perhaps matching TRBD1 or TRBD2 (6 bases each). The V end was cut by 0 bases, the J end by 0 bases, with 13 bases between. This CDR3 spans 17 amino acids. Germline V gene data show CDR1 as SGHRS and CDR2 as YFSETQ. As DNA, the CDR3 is TGCGCCAGCAGCTTGGCCGGGGGCCTGAGCTCCTACAATGAGCAGTTCTTC. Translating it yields CASSLAGGLSSYNEQFF.

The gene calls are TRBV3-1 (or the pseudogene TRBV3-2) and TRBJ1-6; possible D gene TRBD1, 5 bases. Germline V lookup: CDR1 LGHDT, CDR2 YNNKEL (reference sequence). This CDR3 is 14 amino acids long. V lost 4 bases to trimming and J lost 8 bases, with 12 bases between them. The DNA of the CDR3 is TGTGCCAGCAGCCTTCAGGGTGGGGATTCACCCCTCCACTTT. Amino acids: CASSLQGGDSPLHF.

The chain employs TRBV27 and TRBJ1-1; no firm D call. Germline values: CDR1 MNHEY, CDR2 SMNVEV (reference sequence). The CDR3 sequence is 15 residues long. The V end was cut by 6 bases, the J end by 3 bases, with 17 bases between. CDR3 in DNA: TGTGCCAGCAGGGAAATAGCGGCCTGGGACACTGAAGCTTTCTTT. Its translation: CASREIAAWDTEAFF.

In DNA form, the CDR3 reads TGTGCCAGCGGGGACTATGAGACCCAGTACTTC. It is translated as CASGDYETQYF. The V and J genes are TRBV2 and TRBJ2-5; TRBD2 matches at 7 bases. Germline assignment: CDR1 SNHLY and CDR2 FYNNEI. CDR3 length equals 11 residues. Trimming took 8 bases from V and 5 from J; bases not matched to a gene: 2.

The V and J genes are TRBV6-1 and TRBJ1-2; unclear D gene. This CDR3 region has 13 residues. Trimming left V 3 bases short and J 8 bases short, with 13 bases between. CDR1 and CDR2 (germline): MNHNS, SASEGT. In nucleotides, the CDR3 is TGTGCCAGCAGTGAGCGGGCTGGTCGAGGCTACACCTTC. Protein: CASSERAGRGYTF.

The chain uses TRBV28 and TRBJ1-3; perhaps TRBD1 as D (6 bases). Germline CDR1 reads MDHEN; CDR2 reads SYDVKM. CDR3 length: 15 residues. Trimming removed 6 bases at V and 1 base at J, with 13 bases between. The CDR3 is CASSTPGTSGNTIYF. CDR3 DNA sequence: TGTGCCAGCAGCACCCCCGGGACATCTGGAAACACCATATATTTT.